This TCR beta chain was captured in a study of T cell responses to AZD1222 COVID-19 vaccine (dated by TCRdb to 2020 to 2022). Some background on the complete study: AZD1222 recipients with second doses at about 4 weeks or about 12 weeks were pooled, because spike-specific TCR depth and breadth did not differ between schedules. A total of 230 to 250 trial participants underwent TCR sequencing, of whom about 210 received two doses of AZD1222 and 26 received two doses of the MenACWY control vaccine. Enrollment into the trials was organized by age into subgroups of 18-55, 56-69 and 70-plus years, and those subgroups contained around 150, 28 and 57 TCR-sequenced participants, respectively. Study-level results and caveats: Most participants were white British and females outnumbered males, and the authors suggested that clonal diversity may have been underestimated. Epitopes outside the regions mutated in the B.1.351 and B.1.1.7 variants were reportedly recognized by nearly half of the unique spike-specific TCRs. CD4 TCRs associated with the vaccine covered the entire spike protein, and the dominant responses were in regions 160-218 and 743-854. No day 14 peak-response samples were available, so repertoires were characterized only after the peak T cell response. In the small 56-69-year group, the increase in depth fell short of significance, most likely because of low power. Conclusions about previously exposed vaccinees are limited, since just five to seven AZD1222 recipients were seropositive for SARS-CoV-2 at baseline. After two AZD1222 doses, spike-specific TCR breadth and depth were significantly higher than at day 0 and than in MenACWY recipients.

What this sample's time point label stands for: baseline before first vaccination. Vaccinee samples came from UK trials COV001 and COV002, including a single-blind randomized controlled phase 2/3 trial of AZD1222 (ChAdOx1 nCoV-19) in healthy adults. For TCRbeta chain sequencing, PBMC samples were collected from trial participants at day 0 and at day 28 after the second dose. The CDR3 regions of human TCRbeta chains were analyzed by immunosequencing. Under the source paper's analysis protocol: Repertoire TCRs were checked for matches against a reference library of SARS-CoV-2-specific TCRs that had been generated using the MIRA antigen-specificity platform. Breadth was defined as the fraction of unique TCRs that were SARS-CoV-2-associated, and depth was defined as the fraction of total T cells that were SARS-CoV-2-associated. Each spike-specific TCR was assigned to its reactive spike region and to a CD4 or CD8 class using the MIRA data. Log10-transformed breadth and depth values were compared by one-way ANOVA with Sidak's multiple comparisons tests. This is the immuneACCESS table as TCRdb keeps it, with only in-frame sequences that have V and J called. A part of the clones is gone; compared with another copy, unresolved V genes explain less than half, and the rest is unexplained. Clone size and the V and J calls come from that table; the DNA yielded D and trimming. This sample has tens of thousands of clones in its table, and roughly 87% of those were observed once. The ten largest clones take up around 16% of the sample.

The germline V gene gives CDR1 as SGHDT and CDR2 as YYEEEE. From its cysteine to its phenylalanine, the CDR3 spans 13 amino acids. The kept DNA is CDR3 alone, 39 bases in frame from the first base. Trimming costs V 4 bases and J 7 bases, and their ends lie 12 bases apart. In this sample, this clone turned up a few times. The antigen it recognizes is unknown. The sample holds no much larger clone one base away, and base qualities are not on file. This TCR was sampled from an adult in good health. The chain joins TRBV5-6 to TRBJ1-5; D gene: possibly TRBD1, on 5 matching bases. The material was peripheral blood, obtained on day 0 of AZD1222 vaccination. For the CDR3, the sequence is CASSIDSRQPQHF. The DNA sequence is as follows: TGTGCCAGCAGCATAGACAGCAGGCAGCCCCAGCATTTT. With the rest looked up from the reference TRBV5-6 and TRBJ1-5 genes rather than sequenced, the full variable domain is DAGVTQSPTHLIKTRGQQVTLRCSPKSGHDTVSWYQQALGQGPQFIFQYYEEEERQRGNFPDRFSGHQFPNYSSELNVNALLLGDSALYLCASSIDSRQPQHFGDGTRLSIL.